This TCR beta chain was profiled in a study of immune aging and cytomegalovirus after organ transplant. The CDR3 has 16 amino acids. The V gene end was trimmed by 1 base and the J gene end by 4 bases; junction bases not matched to a gene: 3. Germline lookup yields CDR1 LGHDT and CDR2 YNNKEL (reference sequence). Libraries came from microwell single-cell capture using BD Rhapsody targeted mRNA and AbSeq reagents. TCRdb re-derived calls from the single-cell sequencing reads in MiXCR, one entry per CDR3 protein. The profile shows about 21,000 distinct CDR3 sequences, around 34% of them singletons. Indicated time point: five sample-tagged time points from pre-transplant (day -1) to day 368 post-transplant, pooled. Thawed PBMC were stimulated 11 to 12 hours with CMV IE-1 peptides. Stimulation with CD28/CD49d costimulation followed an overnight rest of the thawed cells. As to this clonotype: As yet, its antigen is unknown.

The chain links TRBV3-1 to TRBJ2-2, with 10 positions matching TRBD1. The source of this sequence is a female donor who had a heart transplant and CMV viremia. Sequencing used CMV peptide-activated CD4+ and CD8+ T cells sorted from blood, obtained at five time points, pooled. Specified subset: sorted CD8+CD137+ and CD4+CD154+ T cells after 12 to 13 h CMV IE-1 peptide stimulation. The DNA of the CDR3 is TGTGCCAGCAGCCAAGCGAGGGACAGGGGCACCGGGGAGCTGTTTTTT. It codes for CASSQARDRGTGELFF.